The source of this T cell receptor beta chain is a study of Ad26.COV2.S vaccination and SARS-CoV-2 variants. Treatment defined: over 15 received Ad26.COV2.S at low or high dose, single or two shots; about five received placebo; per-sample allocation not given. On day 63 after the first injection, vaccine and placebo recipients gave samples. CDR1 and CDR2 (germline): KGHSH, LQKENI. Trimming cost V 3 bases and J 3 bases, with 12 bases left between them. This CDR3 contains 14 residues. Sequenced by immunoSEQ multiplex PCR; TCRdb stores in-frame clones only, minus some. Seen here are about half a million clones, around 89% observed once, and the top ten hold 1.5% to 2%.

This chain uses TRBV18 with TRBJ2-7; D perhaps matches TRBD2 (6 bases). The sequences come from peripheral blood, collected in a trial of Ad26.COV2.S vaccine versus placebo. The source is a person between 18 and 65 years old who received the Ad26.COV2.S COVID-19 vaccine or a placebo. The CDR3 protein is CASSPDGGGYEQYF. In DNA, the CDR3 is TGTGCCAGCTCACCCGACGGGGGTGGCTACGAGCAGTACTTC.